These T cell receptor beta chains were read from a single sample in a study of blood T cell repertoires in COVID-19. The table came from immunoSEQ multiplex PCR; TCRdb's copy has only in-frame clones and leaves some out. Found here are 210,000 or so clones, 81% of them singletons; the top ten hold around 10%. The sequenced sample consisted of PBMCs or T cells enriched from blood (not recorded which). The receptors stem from a woman between 45 and 65 years old with acute COVID-19. Both conserved end residues are part of each CDR3. D genes are given only for firm matches. The listing skips clone size in some rows; elsewhere it reads once, few, many or a size class.

v_call	clone_size	j_call	d_call	cdr3_aa	cdr3_nt
TRBV5-1	-	TRBJ2-3	TRBD2	CASSSGGYRTDTQYF	TGCGCCAGCAGCTCGGGAGGCTACCGCACAGATACGCAGTATTTT
TRBV11-1	-	TRBJ1-2	-	CASSLVSSSGGYTF	TGTGCCAGCAGCTTAGTCTCGAGCTCCGGTGGCTACACCTTC
TRBV12-3/TRBV12-4	-	TRBJ2-7	-	CASSGQSGQQYF	TGTGCCAGCAGTGGACAGTCTGGGCAGCAGTACTTC
TRBV7-2	-	TRBJ1-1	TRBD1	CASSGTDRMNTEAFF	TGTGCCAGCAGCGGGACAGACCGAATGAACACTGAAGCTTTCTTT
TRBV28	-	TRBJ2-3	TRBD2	CASSFGGSSDTQYF	TGTGCCAGCAGTTTTGGCGGGAGCTCAGATACGCAGTATTTT
TRBV11-2	once	TRBJ1-6	TRBD1	CATQPGTGHNSPLHF	TGTGCCACCCAACCCGGGACAGGGCACAATTCACCCCTCCACTTT
TRBV18	-	TRBJ1-1	-	CASSTGIGANTEAFF	TGTGCCAGCTCCACAGGGATTGGGGCGAACACTGAAGCTTTCTTT
TRBV5-6	-	TRBJ2-7	-	CASRPNGGREQYF	TGTGCCAGCAGGCCCAACGGGGGGCGCGAGCAGTACTTC
TRBV5-6	-	TRBJ1-2	-	CASSFRLYGYTF	TGTGCCAGCAGCTTTCGACTTTATGGCTACACCTTC
TRBV30	-	TRBJ1-1	TRBD1	CAWSVIRGQRTEAFF	TGTGCCTGGAGTGTAATTAGGGGGCAGCGAACTGAAGCTTTCTTT
TRBV6-2/TRBV6-3	-	TRBJ1-5	-	CASSFTGHQPQHF	TGTGCCAGCAGCTTCACAGGGCATCAGCCCCAGCATTTT
TRBV18	-	TRBJ1-1	-	CASSPSGATVGAFF	TGTGCCAGCTCACCGAGCGGGGCGACAGTCGGAGCTTTCTTT
TRBV5-6	-	TRBJ2-1	TRBD2	CASSLSPSGSYNEQFF	TGTGCCAGCAGCTTGAGTCCTAGCGGGTCCTACAATGAGCAGTTCTTC
TRBV9	-	TRBJ2-3	-	CASSVAGIPDTQYF	TGTGCCAGCAGCGTGGCGGGGATCCCCGATACGCAGTATTTT
TRBV7-6	-	TRBJ2-3	TRBD2	CASSRLREGYTQYF	TGTGCCAGCAGCCGACTGAGGGAGGGCTATACGCAGTATTTT
TRBV28	-	TRBJ2-7	TRBD2	CASSFHIGTSGGKYEQYF	TGTGCCAGCAGTTTTCACATAGGGACTAGCGGGGGGAAATACGAGCAGTACTTC
TRBV6-1	-	TRBJ1-1	TRBD1	CASREDRVLRAFF	TGTGCCAGCAGAGAAGACAGGGTTCTTAGAGCTTTCTTT
TRBV18	-	TRBJ2-3	-	CASSHRETDTQYF	TGTGCCAGCTCCCACAGGGAAACAGATACGCAGTATTTT
TRBV6-5	-	TRBJ2-2	TRBD1	CASSSLTGGITGELFF	TGTGCCAGCAGTTCCCTGACAGGGGGAATTACCGGGGAGCTGTTTTTT
TRBV5-6	-	TRBJ1-4	-	CASSLEGFEKLFF	TGTGCCAGCAGCTTAGAGGGATTCGAAAAACTGTTTTTT
TRBV6-2/TRBV6-3	-	TRBJ2-7	TRBD2	CASSLSGNYEQYF	TGTGCCAGCAGCTTAAGCGGGAACTACGAGCAGTACTTC
TRBV28	-	TRBJ1-2	TRBD1	CASSFQDRGNGYTF	TGTGCCAGCAGTTTCCAGGACAGGGGAAATGGCTACACCTTC
TRBV18	-	TRBJ1-6	-	CASSPNGQSNSPLHF	TGTGCCAGCTCACCTAACGGACAATCAAATTCACCCCTCCACTTT
TRBV30	-	TRBJ2-1	TRBD2	CAWSVPVAGVAGEQFF	TGTGCCTGGAGTGTACCAGTAGCGGGAGTAGCGGGGGAGCAGTTCTTC
TRBV7-9	-	TRBJ1-4	-	CASSHSGATNEKLFF	TGTGCCAGCAGCCATTCAGGGGCAACTAATGAAAAACTGTTTTTT
TRBV29-1	-	TRBJ2-5	TRBD2	CSVEVLAGSPGETQYF	TGCAGCGTTGAAGTACTAGCGGGGTCCCCCGGAGAGACCCAGTACTTC
TRBV28	-	TRBJ1-2	-	CASRGDYGYTF	TGTGCCAGCAGGGGAGATTATGGCTACACCTTC
TRBV28	-	TRBJ1-4	-	CASTSGGVTSEKLFF	TGTGCCAGTACAAGTGGGGGGGTTACAAGTGAAAAACTGTTTTTT
TRBV28	-	TRBJ1-4	TRBD1	CASSLQGPNEKLFF	TGTGCCAGCAGCTTACAGGGGCCTAATGAAAAACTGTTTTTT
TRBV28	-	TRBJ1-4	TRBD1	CASSPRQGDEKLFF	TGTGCCAGCAGCCCCAGACAGGGGGATGAAAAACTGTTTTTT